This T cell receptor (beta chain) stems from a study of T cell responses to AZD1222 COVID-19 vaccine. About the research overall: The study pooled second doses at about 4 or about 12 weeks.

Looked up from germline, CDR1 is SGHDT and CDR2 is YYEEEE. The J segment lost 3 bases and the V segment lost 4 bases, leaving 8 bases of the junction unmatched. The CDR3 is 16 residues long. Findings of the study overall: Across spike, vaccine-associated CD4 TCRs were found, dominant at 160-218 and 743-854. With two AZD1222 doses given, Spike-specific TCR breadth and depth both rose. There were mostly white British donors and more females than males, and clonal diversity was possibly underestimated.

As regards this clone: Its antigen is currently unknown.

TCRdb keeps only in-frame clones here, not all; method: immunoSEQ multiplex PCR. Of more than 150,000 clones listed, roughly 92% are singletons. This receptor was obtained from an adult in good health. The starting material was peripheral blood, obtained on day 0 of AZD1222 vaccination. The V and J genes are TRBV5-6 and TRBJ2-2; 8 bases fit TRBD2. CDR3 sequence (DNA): TGTGCCAGCAGCCCCGGACTAGCAGAGTACACCGGGGAGCTGTTTTTT. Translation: CASSPGLAEYTGELFF.